One T cell receptor (beta chain) is described in this entry. Its antigen remains unidentified. The source of the sample is a study of T cell responses to AZD1222 COVID-19 vaccine. Whole-study results and caveats: Spike-specific TCR breadth and depth grew following two AZD1222 doses. Clonal diversity may have been underestimated in mostly white British donors. Regions left unmutated in variants are reportedly the target of nearly half of spike-specific TCRs. Dominant CD4 TCR responses targeted spike regions 160-218 and 743-854.

TCRdb's copy holds only in-frame clones and misses some; the assay was immunoSEQ multiplex PCR. The profile shows about 120,000 clones, approximately 85% of them singletons. Germline CDR1 reads MNHEY; CDR2 reads SVGAGI. The CDR3 spans 14 residues. V was pared by 6 bases and J by 5 bases, with 11 bases between. The gene calls are TRBV6-5 and TRBJ1-6, with D uncertain. The TCR sequence derives from an adult in good health. The starting material was peripheral blood, obtained on day 0 of AZD1222 vaccination. The CDR3 protein is CASRPGSDNSPLHF. In DNA, the CDR3 is TGTGCCAGCAGGCCCGGGTCCGATAATTCACCCCTCCACTTT.